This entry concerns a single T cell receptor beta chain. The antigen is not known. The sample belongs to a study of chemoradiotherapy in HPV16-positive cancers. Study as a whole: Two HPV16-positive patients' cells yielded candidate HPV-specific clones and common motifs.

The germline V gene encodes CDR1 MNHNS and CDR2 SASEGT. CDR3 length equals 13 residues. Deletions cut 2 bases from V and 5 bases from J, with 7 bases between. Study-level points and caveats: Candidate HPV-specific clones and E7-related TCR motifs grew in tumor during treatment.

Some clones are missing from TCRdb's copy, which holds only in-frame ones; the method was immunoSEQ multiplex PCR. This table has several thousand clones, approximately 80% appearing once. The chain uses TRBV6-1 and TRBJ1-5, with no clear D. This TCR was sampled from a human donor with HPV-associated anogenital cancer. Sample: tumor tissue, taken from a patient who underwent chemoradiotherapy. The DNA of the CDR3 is TGTGCCAGCAGTGAAAATTTTGATCAGCCCCAGCATTTT. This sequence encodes CASSENFDQPQHF.